The 20 T cell receptor beta chains given below trace back to one sample, sequenced in a study of blood T cells in healthy people across ages. Primers used in a second PCR of about 6 to 12 cycles were a sample-barcoded 5' primer and a J-beta primer mix. One entry per CDR3 protein, called by TCRdb with MiXCR from the 5' RACE reads. Here the sample spans around 1,600,000 distinct CDR3 sequences, approximately 39% being singletons. The specimen sequenced was blood. These receptors originate from a young woman in good health.

The genes are TRBV20-1 and TRBJ2-1; the match to TRBD1 covers 7 bases. CDR1 and CDR2 (germline): DFQATT, SNEGSKA (reference sequence). The CDR3 consists of 13 residues. Trimming cost V 7 bases and J 6 bases; bases outside gene matches: 9. The CDR3 bases are TGCAGTGTCGGGACAGACCCCCTCAATGAGCAGTTCTTC. Protein: CSVGTDPLNEQFF.

CDR3 amino acids: CASSLGGTGGIQPQHF. The CDR3 DNA reads TGTGCCAGCAGTTTAGGCGGGACAGGGGGAATACAGCCCCAGCATTTT. The rearrangement joins TRBV12-3 or TRBV12-4 to TRBJ1-5, with TRBD1 matching 11 bases. V trimming: 1 base; J trimming: 7 bases; junction bases outside the gene matches: 6. The CDR3 sequence is 16 residues long.

CDR3 bases: TGTGCCAGCAGCGGGACAGGGTTTCATGGCTACACCTTC. Amino acid sequence: CASSGTGFHGYTF. This sequence joins TRBV7-9 and TRBJ1-2, with 9 bases lining up with TRBD1. Germline V lookup: CDR1 SEHNR, CDR2 FQNEAQ (reference sequence). V shed 5 bases, J shed 6 bases, and the junction held 4 bases outside the gene matches. The CDR3 is 13 residues long. The full variable domain, with the rest looked up from reference TRBV7-9 and TRBJ1-2, is DTGVSQNPRHKITKRGQNVTFRCDPISEHNRLYWYRQTLGQGPEFLTYFQNEAQLEKSRLLSDRFSAERPKGSFSTLEIQRTEQGDSAMYLCASSGTGFHGYTFGSGTRLTVV.

For the CDR3, the DNA is TGTGCCAGCAGCGCTGGCGCGGACACAGATACGCAGTATTTT. Translated, it gives CASSAGADTDTQYF. This chain connects TRBV6-2 or TRBV6-3 to TRBJ2-3; D not certain. V gave up 6 bases and J gave up 2 bases, with 12 bases separating them. The germline gives CDR1 MNHEY, CDR2 SVGEGT. This CDR3 contains 14 residues.

This clonotype has just a few counts. This sequence joins TRBV7-2 and TRBJ2-5; D gene ambiguous. This CDR3 spans 14 amino acids. V lost 5 bases and J 5 bases, leaving 15 bases between the germline ends. Germline V lookup: CDR1 SGHTA, CDR2 FQGNSA. CDR3 sequence reads: CASSPRPFYETQYF. The CDR3, as DNA: TGTGCCAGCAGCCCCCGGCCTTTCTACGAGACCCAGTACTTC.

The rearrangement joins TRBV27 to TRBJ1-2; a weak D match, TRBD1 (5 bases). Germline V gene data show CDR1 as MNHEY and CDR2 as SMNVEV (reference sequence). With 2 bases removed from V and 0 bases from J, the gap between germline ends came to 13 bases. The CDR3 runs 16 residues. For the CDR3, the DNA is TGTGCCAGCAGTTTAGCGGGGACCACGGCTAACTATGGCTACACCTTC. This gives the protein CASSLAGTTANYGYTF.

This chain connects TRBV11-1 to TRBJ2-7; TRBD1 matches at 8 bases. J was trimmed by 3 bases and V by 7 bases; bases with no gene match: 11. The CDR3 extends over 15 amino acids. Germline loops: CDR1 SGHAT, CDR2 FQDESV (reference sequence). The CDR3 loop reads CASNDPGTGVYEQYF. As DNA, the CDR3 is TGTGCCAGCAACGATCCCGGGACAGGAGTCTACGAGCAGTACTTC.

This clonotype turned up a few times. V and J are TRBV30 and TRBJ2-7; 15 positions agree with TRBD2. V lost 5 bases, J lost 0 bases, and 2 bases stayed unmatched. Germline V gives CDR1 GTSNPN, CDR2 SVGIG (reference sequence). The CDR3 runs 15 residues. CDR3 coding DNA: TGTGCCTGGGGGACTAGCGGGGGGATCTCCTACGAGCAGTACTTC. This codes for CAWGTSGGISYEQYF.

V and J are TRBV9 and TRBJ1-4; D uncertain. Germline-derived CDR1 and CDR2 are SGDLS and YYNGEE. V lost 0 bases to trimming and J lost 8 bases, with 14 bases between them. The CDR3 extends over 15 amino acids. In nucleotides, the CDR3 is TGTGCCAGCAGCGTAGCTGGTCAGGAGGGCGAAAAACTGTTTTTT. Translating gives CASSVAGQEGEKLFF.

The V and J genes are TRBV20-1 and TRBJ1-5; tentative D call: TRBD1 (5 bases). V was shortened by 6 bases and J by 3 bases, with 12 bases between the two germline ends. CDR1 is DFQATT and CDR2 is SNEGSKA in the germline V gene (reference sequence). The CDR3 covers 13 residues. This CDR3 is CSADDRDNQPQHF. CDR3 in DNA: TGCAGTGCAGACGACAGAGACAATCAGCCCCAGCATTTT.

The V call is TRBV29-1, the J call TRBJ1-5, with D hard to call. The CDR3 length is 13 residues. V was pared by 6 bases and J by 6 bases, with 15 bases between. CDR1 and CDR2 from the germline V gene are SQVTM and ANQGSEA. The CDR3 sequence is CSVCPGLRQPQHF. The CDR3 nucleotides are TGCAGCGTCTGTCCTGGGCTCCGTCAGCCCCAGCATTTT.

This clonotype was counted a few times. The chain has TRBV20-1 and TRBJ2-7; D unresolved. Trimming removed 0 bases from V and 4 bases from J, with 10 bases in between. Germline CDR1 is DFQATT and CDR2 is SNEGSKA (reference sequence). CDR3 length equals 13 residues. The CDR3 region is CSARDFSTYEQYF. CDR3 nucleotides: TGCAGTGCTAGAGATTTCAGTACTTACGAGCAGTACTTC.

The V gene is TRBV5-1, the J gene TRBJ1-6, with D unresolved. Trimming stripped 2 bases from V and 7 bases from J, with 10 bases between. This CDR3 spans 14 amino acids. The germline gives CDR1 SGHRS, CDR2 YFSETQ. CDR3 sequence: CASSFQAPNSPLHF. As DNA, the CDR3 is TGCGCCAGCAGCTTCCAGGCGCCCAATTCACCCCTCCACTTT.

This clonotype was picked up one time. This chain uses TRBV11-2 with TRBJ1-1, with D possibly matching TRBD1 (6 bases). The germline V gene has CDR1 SGHAT and CDR2 FQNNGV. V gave up 2 bases and J gave up 3 bases, with 22 bases separating them. The CDR3 has 18 residues. CDR3 protein: CASSLLRRSGGPYTEAFF. The CDR3 nucleotides read TGTGCCAGCAGCTTATTACGTAGGTCTGGGGGGCCATACACTGAAGCTTTCTTT. Full variable domain (rest looked up from reference TRBV11-2 and TRBJ1-1): EAGVAQSPRYKIIEKRQSVAFWCNPISGHATLYWYQQILGQGPKLLIQFQNNGVVDDSQLPKDRFSAERLKGVDSTLKIQPAKLEDSAVYLCASSLLRRSGGPYTEAFFGQGTRLTVV.

The chain combines TRBV6-5 with TRBJ2-3; D ambiguous. Germline CDR1 is MNHEY and CDR2 is SVGAGI. V lost 6 bases, J lost 0 bases, and 7 bases lay in between. The CDR3 has 13 amino acids. CDR3 DNA: TGTGCCAGCAGAAGAATTAGCACAGATACGCAGTATTTT. As protein: CASRRISTDTQYF.

This chain links TRBV5-6 with TRBJ1-1, with a weak D call TRBD1 (5 bases). The V gene's germline CDR1 is SGHDT and CDR2 YYEEEE. Trimming removed 2 bases from V and 6 bases from J, with 14 bases in between. The CDR3 contains 14 residues. The CDR3 DNA reads as TGTGCCAGCAGCTTTCAGGACGGGGCGCCTGAAGCTTTCTTT. This gives the protein CASSFQDGAPEAFF.

There are a few counts of this clonotype. The chain couples TRBV20-1 to TRBJ1-4, with 7 bases lining up with TRBD1. V shed 6 bases and J 4 bases; nucleotides not matched to a gene: 14. This CDR3 is 16 amino acids long. The V gene's germline CDR1 is DFQATT and CDR2 SNEGSKA (reference sequence). The CDR3 coding sequence is TGCAGTGCCCGCCGAGGGGGCGATAGACATAATGAAAAACTGTTTTTT. Translating gives CSARRGGDRHNEKLFF.

The rearrangement uses TRBV3-1 and TRBJ2-5, with 10 bases lining up with TRBD2. V was pared by 3 bases and J by 3 bases, with 10 bases of the junction left unmatched. The CDR3 is 17 amino acids. Germline values: CDR1 LGHDT, CDR2 YNNKEL (reference sequence). The CDR3 is CASSQLGTSAGEETQYF. DNA for the CDR3: TGTGCCAGCAGCCAGCTTGGGACTAGCGCAGGTGAAGAGACCCAGTACTTC.

This chain links TRBV29-1 with TRBJ2-7; D may be TRBD1 (7 bases). The DNA end is a closer match to TRBJ2-5, so the J assignment may be wrong. The CDR3 spans 14 residues. CDR1 SQVTM and CDR2 ANQGSEA come from the germline V gene. For the CDR3, the DNA is TGCAGCGTTGGAGGGGGCGCGGGGAAAGAGACCCAGTACTTC. Its translation is CSVGGGAGKETQYF.

CDR3 in DNA: TGTGCCAGCAGTACGCAGGGGGCCAATCAGCCCCAGCATTTT. This sequence encodes CASSTQGANQPQHF. This sequence joins TRBV6-5 and TRBJ1-5, with 8 bases lining up with TRBD1. This CDR3 is 14 amino acids long. Per the germline V gene, CDR1 is MNHEY and CDR2 is SVGAGI. Trimming removed 5 bases from V and 3 bases from J; junction bases left unmatched: 3.